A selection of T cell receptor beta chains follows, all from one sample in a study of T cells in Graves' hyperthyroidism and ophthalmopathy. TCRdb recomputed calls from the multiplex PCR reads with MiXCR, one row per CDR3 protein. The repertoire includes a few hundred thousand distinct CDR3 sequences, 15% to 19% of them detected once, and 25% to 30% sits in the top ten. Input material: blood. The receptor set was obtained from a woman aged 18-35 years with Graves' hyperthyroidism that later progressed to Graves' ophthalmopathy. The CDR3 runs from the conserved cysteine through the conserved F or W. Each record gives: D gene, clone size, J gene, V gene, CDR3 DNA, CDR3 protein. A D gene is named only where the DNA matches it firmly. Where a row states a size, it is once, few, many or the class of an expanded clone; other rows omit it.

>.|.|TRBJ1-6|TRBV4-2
TGTGCCAGCAGCCAAGATTACGTCGGGAAGGATTCACCCCTCCACTTT
CASSQDYVGKDSPLHF
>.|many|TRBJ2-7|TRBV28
TGTGCCAGCAGTTGGGACACCCGGGATTACGAGTCCTACGAGCAGTACTTC
CASSWDTRDYESYEQYF
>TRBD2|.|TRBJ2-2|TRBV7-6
TGTGCCAGCAGCTCGCCAGGGACTAGCGGGAAGACCGGGGAGCTGTTTTTT
CASSSPGTSGKTGELFF
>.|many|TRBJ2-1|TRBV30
TGTGCCTGGAGTGTACTCTCTGCCTGGGACAATGAGCAGTTCTTC
CAWSVLSAWDNEQFF
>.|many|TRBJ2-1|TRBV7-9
TGTGCCAGCAGCTTAGTGCGGATCACTGAGCAGTTCTTC
CASSLVRITEQFF
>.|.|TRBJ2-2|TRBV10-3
TGTGCCATCAGTGAGACAGGGAACGGGGAGCTGTTTTTT
CAISETGNGELFF
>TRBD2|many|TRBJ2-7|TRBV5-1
TGCGCCAGCAGCTTAAGACTAGCGGAGTCGAGGGGGGCCTACGAGCAGTACTTC
CASSLRLAESRGAYEQYF
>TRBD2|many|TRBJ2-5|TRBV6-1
TGTGCCAGCAGTGACCCCGGGACTAGTGCTCGAGAGACCCAGTACTTC
CASSDPGTSARETQYF
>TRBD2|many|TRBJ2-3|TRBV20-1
TGCAGTGCGGAAGCGGGAGGGCCAGATACGCAGTATTTT
CSAEAGGPDTQYF
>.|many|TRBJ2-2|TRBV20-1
TGCAGTGCTAGAGTCGGGGCGAACACCGGGGAGCTGTTTTTT
CSARVGANTGELFF
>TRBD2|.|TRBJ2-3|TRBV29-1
TGCAGCGTTGACGTACTAGCGGGAGATACGCAGTATTTT
CSVDVLAGDTQYF
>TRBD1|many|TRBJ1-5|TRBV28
TGTGCCAGCAGCCCTGGACAGGGACCTCAGCCCCAGCATTTT
CASSPGQGPQPQHF
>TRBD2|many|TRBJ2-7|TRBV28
TGTGCCAGCAGGCCTCCCGTAGCGGGACGACTATCCTACGAGCAGTACTTC
CASRPPVAGRLSYEQYF
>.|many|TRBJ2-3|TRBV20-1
TGCAGTGCTAGAGATCAGAGCGGGACAGATACGCAGTATTTT
CSARDQSGTDTQYF